These T cell receptor beta chains were read from a single sample in a study of cytomegalovirus exposure and HLA in healthy donors. Clones were read by immunoSEQ multiplex PCR, and TCRdb kept only the in-frame ones, dropping some. Among about 180,000 clones, roughly 85% were seen once, and the ten largest hold approximately 16%. The sequencing input was PBMCs. The source of these receptors is a man between 18 and 29 years old in good health and CMV-seropositive. The CDR3 runs from the conserved cysteine through the conserved F or W. Fields, in order: D gene, J gene, clone size, V gene, CDR3 protein, CDR3 DNA. The D gene is left open where the match is weak. Only part of the rows carry a size: once, few, many, or a class if the clone is expanded.

>TRBD2|TRBJ2-4|-|TRBV2
CASSEAGTSGRWENIQYF
TGTGCCAGCAGTGAAGCCGGGACTAGCGGGCGATGGGAAAACATTCAGTACTTC
>-|TRBJ2-5|-|TRBV5-8
CASNQYQETQYF
TGTGCCAGCAACCAGTACCAAGAGACCCAGTACTTC
>-|TRBJ1-5|-|TRBV5-1
CASSLLGVAEQPQHF
TGCGCCAGCAGCCTGCTTGGTGTCGCGGAGCAGCCCCAGCATTTT
>TRBD1|TRBJ1-4|-|TRBV27
CASSLFGDRTSSTNEKLFF
TGTGCCAGCAGTTTGTTTGGGGACAGGACGTCCTCAACTAATGAAAAACTGTTTTTT
>TRBD2|TRBJ2-1|-|TRBV29-1
CSVWGGLANEQFF
TGCAGCGTTTGGGGGGGACTAGCCAATGAGCAGTTCTTC
>-|TRBJ1-5|-|TRBV27
CASSYRSNQPQHF
TGTGCCAGCAGTTACCGGAGTAATCAGCCCCAGCATTTT
>-|TRBJ1-1|-|TRBV5-1
CASSMEVSLEAFF
TGCGCCAGCAGTATGGAGGTTAGCCTTGAAGCTTTCTTT
>TRBD1|TRBJ1-1|-|TRBV4-2
CASSLTGADTEAFF
TGTGCCAGCAGCCTGACAGGGGCGGACACTGAAGCTTTCTTT
>-|TRBJ1-3|-|TRBV5-4
CASSPNRDSAGNTIYF
TGTGCCAGCAGCCCCAACCGAGACTCGGCTGGAAACACCATATATTTT
>-|TRBJ2-7|-|TRBV9
CASSVGFSSSYEQYF
TGTGCCAGCAGCGTAGGATTCTCGAGCTCCTACGAGCAGTACTTC
>-|TRBJ2-5|-|TRBV7-9
CASSLVGTQETQYF
TGTGCCAGCAGCTTAGTCGGGACTCAAGAGACCCAGTACTTC
>TRBD1|TRBJ1-5|-|TRBV28
CASSPRGRWGQGSNQPQHF
TGTGCCAGCAGTCCCCGGGGCCGCTGGGGACAGGGAAGCAATCAGCCCCAGCATTTT
>TRBD1|TRBJ2-7|-|TRBV13
CASSLLDRGYEQYF
TGTGCCAGCAGCTTACTCGACAGGGGGTACGAGCAGTACTTC
>TRBD1|TRBJ2-7|-|TRBV5-4
CASRPETGAEQYF
TGTGCCAGCAGACCTGAAACAGGGGCCGAGCAGTACTTC
>TRBD1|TRBJ2-7|-|TRBV28
CASSSPGQGASYEQYF
TGTGCCAGCAGCTCCCCGGGGCAGGGGGCTTCCTACGAGCAGTACTTC
>-|TRBJ1-5|-|TRBV6-5
CASSRPRQPQHF
TGTGCCAGCAGTCGACCGAGGCAGCCCCAGCATTTT
>TRBD1|TRBJ1-6|few|TRBV19
CATGQGRNSPLHF
TGTGCCACAGGACAGGGGAGGAATTCACCCCTCCACTTT
>TRBD2|TRBJ2-2|-|TRBV2
CASSPGRADTGELFF
TGTGCCAGCAGTCCCGGGAGGGCGGACACCGGGGAGCTGTTTTTT
>-|TRBJ2-7|-|TRBV4-1
CASSHRAVGGLEQYF
TGCGCCAGCAGCCATCGGGCCGTAGGAGGCCTCGAGCAGTACTTC
>TRBD2|TRBJ2-1|once|TRBV7-9
CASSRLAGAYNEQFF
TGTGCCAGCAGCCGACTAGCGGGGGCCTACAATGAGCAGTTCTTC